This T cell receptor (beta chain) stems from a study of blood T cell repertoires in COVID-19. V was cut by 0 bases and J by 1 base, with 9 bases left in between. The CDR3 is 15 residues long. From germline, CDR1 is SGHRS and CDR2 YFSETQ. Clones were read by immunoSEQ multiplex PCR, and TCRdb kept only the in-frame ones, dropping some. The sample consists of around 300,000 clones, approximately 83% of them appearing once. The source is a woman between 70 and 85 years old with acute or convalescent COVID-19. Sequencing input: peripheral blood. V is TRBV5-1 and J is TRBJ2-3; perhaps TRBD2 as D (5 bases). CDR3 residues: CASSLGSAGTDTQYF. The CDR3 DNA reads as TGCGCCAGCAGCTTGGGGTCAGCGGGCACAGATACGCAGTATTTT. The complete variable domain, with remaining parts taken from reference TRBV5-1 and TRBJ2-3, reads KAGVTQTPRYLIKTRGQQVTLSCSPISGHRSVSWYQQTPGQGLQFLFEYFSETQRNKGNFPGRFSGRQFSNSRSEMNVSTLELGDSALYLCASSLGSAGTDTQYFGPGTRLTVL.